Below are 22 T cell receptor beta chains sequenced from a single sample in a study of T-cell memory formation after mild COVID-19. In TCRdb, the 5' RACE reads were re-called with MiXCR into one record per CDR3 protein. The table records 130,000 to 150,000 distinct CDR3 sequences, around 21% of them present only once. The sample comprised PBMCs or a T cell subset sorted from them (not recorded which). These receptors all stem from an adult woman who had mild COVID-19 (a few samples of this study predate the infection). Cell type and time point are not known.

This rearrangement joins TRBV20-1 to TRBJ1-2, with D tentatively TRBD1 (5 bases). This CDR3 is 13 amino acids long. Trimming shortened V by 6 bases and J by 5 bases, and 16 bases separated the two germline ends. Germline CDR1 DFQATT, CDR2 SNEGSKA (reference sequence). This CDR3 is CSARNRQAYGYTF. Written as DNA, the CDR3 is TGCAGTGCAAGGAACAGGCAGGCTTATGGCTACACCTTC.

This chain joins TRBV6-1 and TRBJ2-7; D gene ambiguous. Germline V gene lookup returns CDR1 MNHNS and CDR2 SASEGT. Trimming took 1 base from V and 3 from J, leaving 16 bases between them. This CDR3 is 16 amino acids long. Written as DNA, the CDR3 is TGTGCCAGCAGTGAAGGGGGAATAGGTCTAAGCTACGAGCAGTACTTC. Translation: CASSEGGIGLSYEQYF.

The chain joins TRBV7-2 to TRBJ1-4; D remains ambiguous. This CDR3 is built from 15 residues. V shed 5 bases and J shed 4 bases, with 14 bases lying between them. CDR1 is SGHTA and CDR2 is FQGNSA in the germline V gene. CDR3 loop: CASSRPADFNEKLFF. As DNA, the CDR3 is TGTGCCAGCAGCCGGCCGGCAGATTTTAATGAAAAACTGTTTTTT.

The chain links TRBV4-1 to TRBJ1-1, with D hard to call. The ends were cut back, 2 bases at V and 5 bases at J, with 9 bases in the middle. The CDR3 runs 13 residues. Germline-derived CDR1 and CDR2 are MGHRA and YSYEKL. The CDR3 DNA reads as TGCGCCAGCAGCCAAACAGTTATAACTGAAGCTTTCTTT. Translating it yields CASSQTVITEAFF.

This clonotype turned up a few times. The chain combines TRBV15 with TRBJ2-3; possible D gene TRBD2, 6 bases. Per the germline V gene, CDR1 is LNHNV and CDR2 is YYDKDF (reference sequence). The ends were cut back, 3 bases at V and 3 bases at J, with 16 bases in the middle. CDR3 length: 16 amino acids. The CDR3 region is CATSSGRAGRTDTQYF. Written as DNA, the CDR3 is TGTGCCACCAGCAGCGGCAGGGCGGGGCGTACAGATACGCAGTATTTT. Full variable domain (rest looked up from reference TRBV15 and TRBJ2-3): DAMVIQNPRYQVTQFGKPVTLSCSQTLNHNVMYWYQQKSSQAPKLLFHYYDKDFNNEADTPDNFQSRRPNTSFCFLDIRSPGLGDTAMYLCATSSGRAGRTDTQYFGPGTRLTVL.

The chain carries TRBV12-3 or TRBV12-4 and TRBJ1-5; D not certain. There are 15 residues in the CDR3. Trimming took 5 bases from V and 2 from J, leaving 13 bases between them. This chain's CDR3 is CASSENGVRNQPQHF. CDR3 DNA sequence: TGTGCCAGCAGTGAAAACGGGGTCCGCAATCAGCCCCAGCATTTT.

The chain has TRBV6-1 and TRBJ2-7, with D possibly being TRBD2 (5 bases). The CDR3 sequence is 14 residues long. Trimming stripped 7 bases from V and 3 bases from J, with 16 bases between. Germline V gives CDR1 MNHNS, CDR2 SASEGT. The CDR3 is CASTPQGGSYEQYF. CDR3 sequence (DNA): TGTGCCAGCACCCCCCAAGGAGGTAGCTACGAGCAGTACTTC.

This clonotype was counted only a few times. The chain joins TRBV20-1 to TRBJ2-7, with D uncertain. The CDR3 covers 15 residues. The V end was cut by 3 bases, the J end by 7 bases, with 22 bases between. Germline CDR1 reads DFQATT; CDR2 reads SNEGSKA (reference sequence). For the CDR3, the DNA is TGCAGTGCTAGGGACCAAAAGACCCTCGCGGTTGAGCAGTACTTC. Protein sequence: CSARDQKTLAVEQYF.

This clonotype was seen a few times. The rearrangement uses TRBV3-1 and TRBJ1-4; D ambiguous. The CDR3 has 11 residues. Germline CDR1 is LGHDT and CDR2 is YNNKEL (reference sequence). The ends were cut back, 0 bases at V and 7 bases at J, with 0 bases in the middle. The CDR3 protein is CASSQDEKLFF. In DNA form, the CDR3 reads TGTGCCAGCAGCCAAGATGAAAAACTGTTTTTT.

There are a few counts of this clonotype. The chain carries TRBV9 and TRBJ2-3; D call uncertain. The CDR3 is 13 residues long. Germline V gives CDR1 SGDLS, CDR2 YYNGEE. Trimming stripped 5 bases from V and 6 bases from J, with 13 bases between. CDR3 nucleotide sequence: TGTGCCAGCAGTCTAACCCCGGTGGATACGCAGTATTTT. It specifies CASSLTPVDTQYF.

The rearrangement uses TRBV18 and TRBJ2-5, with 10 bases matching TRBD1. V lost 2 bases and J lost 4; bases outside the gene matches: 4. The CDR3 totals 15 residues. Germline V CDR1 and CDR2: KGHSH, LQKENI. The CDR3 DNA reads as TGTGCCAGCTCACCAACGACAGGGGGCGGAGAGACCCAGTACTTC. As protein: CASSPTTGGGETQYF.

This clonotype showed up many times. This chain uses TRBV5-1 with TRBJ2-1; TRBD2 matches at 9 bases. The CDR3 covers 17 residues. Germline V gene sequence: CDR1 SGHRS, CDR2 YFSETQ. The V gene end was trimmed by 0 bases and the J gene end by 1 base; junction bases not matched to a gene: 5. The CDR3 nucleotides read TGCGCCAGCAGCTTGGGACCAACTAGCGGGTCCTACAATGAGCAGTTCTTC. Its translation is CASSLGPTSGSYNEQFF.

Of note for this clonotype: The junction and the germline gene differ at one end; a read error may be behind it. The genes are TRBV18 and TRBJ1-1, with a tentative D call TRBD1 (5 bases). The germline CDR1 and CDR2 sequences are KGHSH and LQKENI. The CDR3 loop spans 11 amino acids. The CDR3 DNA is TGTGCCAGCTCACCGGACACCGAAGCTTTCTTT. It yields the protein CASSPDTEAFF.

V gene TRBV5-1 combines with J gene TRBJ2-1, with 8 bases lining up with TRBD1. The CDR3 is 13 amino acids. Per germline, CDR1 SGHRS and CDR2 YFSETQ. J lost 7 bases, V lost 4 bases, and 4 bases had no gene match. The CDR3 region has the DNA TGCGCCAGCAGCCCGGACAGGGTGAATGAGCAGTTCTTC. This gives the protein CASSPDRVNEQFF.

The table lists this clonotype with a few counts. Germline is not matched at one junction end, which may reflect a read error. The genes are TRBV7-7 and TRBJ2-1, with TRBD1 as a possible D gene (6 bases). Germline values: CDR1 SSHAT, CDR2 FNYEAQ (reference sequence). The CDR3 spans 16 residues. The CDR3 loop reads CASSLSEGHPYNEQFF. In DNA, the CDR3 is TGTGCTAGCAGCTTGTCCGAGGGACATCCCTACAATGAGCAGTTCTTC.

This chain connects TRBV20-1 to TRBJ2-7, with 9 bases lining up with TRBD2. CDR1 and CDR2 (germline): DFQATT, SNEGSKA (reference sequence). The CDR3 sequence is 15 residues long. V lost 2 bases, J lost 0 bases, and 5 bases stayed unmatched. CDR3 DNA: TGCAGTGCTAGAAGGAGCGGGGGGTCCTCCTACGAGCAGTACTTC. Its translation: CSARRSGGSSYEQYF.

This clonotype was detected many times. V and J are TRBV18 and TRBJ2-7, with D unresolved. The CDR3 has 12 residues. Looked up from germline, CDR1 is KGHSH and CDR2 is LQKENI. V was trimmed by 4 bases and J by 2 bases, leaving 6 bases between them. DNA of the CDR3: TGTGCCAGCTCACAGCAACCCTACGAGCAGTACTTC. This codes for CASSQQPYEQYF.

The chain joins TRBV5-1 to TRBJ1-2; D ambiguous. Germline V gene sequence: CDR1 SGHRS, CDR2 YFSETQ. Between the trimmed V and J ends, which lost 1 base and 1 base, there was a span of 5 bases. The CDR3 totals 13 residues. The CDR3 reads CASSLTVNYGYTF. The CDR3 DNA reads TGCGCCAGCAGCTTGACGGTTAACTATGGCTACACCTTC.

The rearrangement links TRBV19 to TRBJ2-2; D is undetermined. The CDR3 has 15 residues. Germline lookup yields CDR1 LNHDA and CDR2 SQIVND (reference sequence). Deletions cut 7 bases from V and 0 bases from J, with 12 bases between. CDR3 region: CASTYGPANTGELFF. The CDR3 DNA reads TGTGCCAGTACGTACGGGCCTGCGAACACCGGGGAGCTGTTTTTT.

This clonotype has a handful of counts. The rearrangement links TRBV6-6 to TRBJ2-5, with D uncertain. Between the trimmed V and J ends, which lost 4 bases and 5 bases, there was a span of 11 bases. Germline-derived CDR1 and CDR2 are MNHNY and SVGAGI (reference sequence). The CDR3 consists of 13 residues. For the CDR3, the DNA is TGTGCCAGCAGTTTCCAGCTAGTCGAGACCCAGTACTTC. The encoded protein is CASSFQLVETQYF.

This clonotype appeared a few times. The chain has TRBV5-1 and TRBJ2-2; TRBD1 might be the D (5 bases). CDR3 length equals 14 residues. The V gene's germline CDR1 is SGHRS and CDR2 YFSETQ. Trimming stripped 4 bases from V and 0 bases from J, with 7 bases between. The CDR3 DNA reads as TGCGCCAGCAGCAGGGGATCGAACACCGGGGAGCTGTTTTTT. As protein: CASSRGSNTGELFF.

The chain couples TRBV18 to TRBJ2-1, with 9 bases that match TRBD1. CDR1 and CDR2 (germline): KGHSH, LQKENI. This CDR3 has 18 amino acids. Trimming cost V 2 bases and J 2 bases; bases outside gene matches: 10. CDR3 sequence (DNA): TGTGCCAGCTCACCAAAAACAGGGGGCGCTCTTACCTACAATGAGCAGTTCTTC. This encodes CASSPKTGGALTYNEQFF.